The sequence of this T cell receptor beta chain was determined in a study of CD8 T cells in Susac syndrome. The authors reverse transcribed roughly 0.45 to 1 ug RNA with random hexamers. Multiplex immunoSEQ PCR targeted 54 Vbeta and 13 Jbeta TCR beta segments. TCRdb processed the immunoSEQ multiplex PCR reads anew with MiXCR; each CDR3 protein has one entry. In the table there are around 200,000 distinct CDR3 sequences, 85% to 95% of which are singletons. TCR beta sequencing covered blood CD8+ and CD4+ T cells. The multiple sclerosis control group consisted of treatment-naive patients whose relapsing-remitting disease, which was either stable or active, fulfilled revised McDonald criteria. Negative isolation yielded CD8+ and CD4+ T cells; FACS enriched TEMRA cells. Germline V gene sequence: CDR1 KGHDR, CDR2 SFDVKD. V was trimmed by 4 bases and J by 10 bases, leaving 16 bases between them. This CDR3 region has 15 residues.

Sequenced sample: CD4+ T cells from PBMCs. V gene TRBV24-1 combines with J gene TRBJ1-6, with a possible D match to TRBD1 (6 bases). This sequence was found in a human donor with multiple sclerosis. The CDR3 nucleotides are TGTGCCACCAGTGACTCCGGGACACCCGGCTCACCCCTCCACTTT. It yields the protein CATSDSGTPGSPLHF.